This entry describes one TCR beta chain. In the study's own analysis: Counts of nucleated cells, estimated from reference gene primer amplification, were obtained. The repertoire was sequenced with immunoSEQ multiplex PCR; TCRdb's copy has only in-frame clones and lacks some. From that table come the V and J calls and clone size; the DNA was used to work out D and trimming. This table has roughly 120,000 clones, around nine tenths appearing once. The data were taken from a study of blood T cell repertoires in COVID-19. Study details: Collection of acute and convalescent COVID-19 samples took place in the United States, Italy and Spain. The cDNA or gDNA used as material had been derived from T cells, B-cell-depleted T cells, or PBMCs.

The source of this sequence is a man aged 45-65 years with active COVID-19. The sample taken for sequencing was peripheral blood.

The CDR3 region is CASSFSTGRGSPLHF. The CDR3 bases are TGTGCCAGCAGCTTCTCGACAGGCCGAGGCTCACCCCTCCACTTT. The rearrangement joins TRBV7-9 to TRBJ1-6, with a weak D call TRBD1 (6 bases). CDR1 and CDR2 (germline): SEHNR, FQNEAQ (reference sequence). This CDR3 contains 15 residues. V dropped 3 bases and J dropped 10 bases, with 16 bases sitting between them.